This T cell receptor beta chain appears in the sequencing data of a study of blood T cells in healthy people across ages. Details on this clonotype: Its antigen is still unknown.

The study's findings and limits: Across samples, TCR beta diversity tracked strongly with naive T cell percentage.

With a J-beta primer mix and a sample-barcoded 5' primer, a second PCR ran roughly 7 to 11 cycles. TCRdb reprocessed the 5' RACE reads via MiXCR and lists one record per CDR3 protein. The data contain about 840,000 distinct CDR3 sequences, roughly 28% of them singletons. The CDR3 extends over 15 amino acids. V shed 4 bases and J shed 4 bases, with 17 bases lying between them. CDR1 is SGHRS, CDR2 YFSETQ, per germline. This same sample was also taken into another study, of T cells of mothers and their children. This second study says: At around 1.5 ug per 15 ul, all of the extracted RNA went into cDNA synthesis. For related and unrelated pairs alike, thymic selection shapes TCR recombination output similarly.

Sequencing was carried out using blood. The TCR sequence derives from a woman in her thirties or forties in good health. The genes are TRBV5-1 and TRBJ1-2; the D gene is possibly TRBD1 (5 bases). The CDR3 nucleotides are TGCGCCAGCAGCCCGCGGGGCCCCGGTGGCTATGGCTACACCTTC. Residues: CASSPRGPGGYGYTF.